The clone carrying this T cell receptor beta chain was found once. Its antigen is still unknown. This entry is derived from a study of cytomegalovirus exposure and HLA in healthy donors. Turning to the study itself: Earlier sequencing of some 170 million T cells yielded 100 million to 140 million unique TCR beta sequences.

The germline CDR1 and CDR2 sequences are SNHLY and FYNNEI. The J segment lost 4 bases and the V segment lost 5 bases, leaving 5 bases of the junction unmatched. The CDR3 spans 16 residues. Amplification used 60 Vbeta primers and 13 Jbeta primers. TCRdb's table, derived via immunoSEQ multiplex PCR, lists solely in-frame clones and lacks some. The sample holds some 110,000 clones, about 80% seen once. Study conclusions and caveats: Later analysis suggested links between common viral pathogens and several top significant clusters. TCR beta chains numbering roughly 150 were designated cytomegalovirus-associated. The authors considered a cluster of highly shared sequence variants likely to be a sequencing artifact.

The sequence derives from a man younger than 45 in good health and CMV-seropositive. The V and J genes are TRBV2 and TRBJ2-3; TRBD2 matches at 14 bases. Input material: PBMCs. The CDR3 here is CASSSRLAGGPDTQYF. As DNA, the CDR3 is TGTGCCAGCAGTTCGCGACTAGCGGGAGGGCCAGATACGCAGTATTTT.